This passage covers 2 T cell receptor beta chains from one sample sequenced in a study of T cell repertoires and Cas9 in healthy adults. This table comes from immunoSEQ multiplex PCR, and its TCRdb copy is limited to in-frame clones, with some not included. Of 20,000 to 25,000 clones in the sample, around 93% were seen once. Sequencing input: CD4+ effector T cells (CD127+, CD25-, CD137-, CD154-) from PBMCs; culture status not recorded. The source of these receptors is a human donor in good health.

The chain has TRBV27 and TRBJ2-3; 7 bases are shared with TRBD2. J was trimmed by 4 bases and V by 2 bases; bases with no gene match: 12. CDR3 length: 17 residues. Germline V lookup: CDR1 MNHEY, CDR2 SMNVEV (reference sequence). CDR3 amino acids: CASSLRDWRERSDTQYF. The CDR3 DNA follows: TGTGCCAGCAGTTTAAGAGACTGGCGGGAGAGGTCAGATACGCAGTATTTT.

The rearrangement joins TRBV5-1 to TRBJ2-5, with D unclear. Germline V gene sequence: CDR1 SGHRS, CDR2 YFSETQ. The CDR3 is 12 amino acids. Trimming shortened V by 0 bases and J by 1 base, and 1 base separated the two germline ends. CDR3 bases: TGCGCCAGCAGCTTGGCCCAAGAGACCCAGTACTTC. Protein: CASSLAQETQYF. The full variable domain, completed using reference TRBV5-1 and TRBJ2-5, is KAGVTQTPRYLIKTRGQQVTLSCSPISGHRSVSWYQQTPGQGLQFLFEYFSETQRNKGNFPGRFSGRQFSNSRSEMNVSTLELGDSALYLCASSLAQETQYFGPGTRLLVL.